This TCR beta chain was recovered during a study of memory CD4+ T cells and cytomegalovirus serostatus. Germline V gene sequence: CDR1 SGDLS, CDR2 YYNGEE. The junction had 2 bases not matched to a gene; V was cut back by 0 bases and J by 8 bases. The CDR3 spans 15 residues. Assay used: immunoSEQ multiplex PCR; TCRdb lists only in-frame clones, some missing. The profile shows 75,000 to 95,000 clones, 80% of them singletons. Single viable CD3+CD4+CD8-CD45RO+ cells were sorted as the memory CD4+ T cells. This chain joins TRBV9 and TRBJ2-3, with 14 positions matching TRBD2. Sequenced material: memory CD4+ T cells from blood. The sequence derives from an adult in good health and CMV-seronegative. This chain's CDR3 is CASSVVTSGGVTQYF. CDR3 nucleotide sequence: TGTGCCAGCAGCGTAGTGACTAGCGGGGGGGTTACGCAGTATTTT. Full variable domain (missing parts from reference TRBV9 and TRBJ2-3): DSGVTQTPKHLITATGQRVTLRCSPRSGDLSVYWYQQSLDQGLQFLIQYYNGEERAKGNILERFSAQQFPDLHSELNLSSLELGDSALYFCASSVVTSGGVTQYFGPGTRLTVL.